The 21 T cell receptor beta chains in this list originate from one sample, sequenced in a study of siplizumab effects on memory and regulatory T cells. Generated by immunoSEQ multiplex PCR, the TCRdb table keeps only in-frame clones and is missing some. Of approximately 100,000 clones listed, 92% are singletons. The specimen was non-Treg CD4+ T cells sorted from blood. The receptors derive from a human donor in good health.

The CDR3 DNA sequence: TGCGCCAGCAGCCTGGGCGGATCCTACGAGCAGTACTTC. It specifies CASSLGGSYEQYF. The J gene is TRBJ2-7, the V gene TRBV4-1; D ambiguous. V was pared by 4 bases and J by 1 base, with 8 bases between. CDR1 is MGHRA, CDR2 YSYEKL, per germline. The length of the CDR3 is 13 residues.

This chain connects TRBV7-6 to TRBJ2-1; weak D call: TRBD2 (6 bases). Trimming took 1 base from V and 4 from J, leaving 11 bases between them. The CDR3 runs 15 residues. Germline V lookup: CDR1 SGHVS, CDR2 FNYEAQ. The DNA of the CDR3 is TGTGCCAGCAGCTTAGGTAGCGGTCGATACAATGAGCAGTTCTTC. This gives the protein CASSLGSGRYNEQFF.

This rearrangement joins TRBV19 to TRBJ1-4, with TRBD1 matching over 7 bases. The CDR3 is made up of 16 amino acids. Germline lookup yields CDR1 LNHDA and CDR2 SQIVND (reference sequence). After removal of 6 bases from V and 11 bases from J, the junction contained 18 bases not matched to a gene. This CDR3 reads CASRAYTGDPMRKLFF. CDR3 coding DNA: TGTGCCAGTAGAGCCTATACAGGGGATCCAATGAGGAAACTGTTTTTT.

This clone came up once. V is TRBV19 and J is TRBJ2-3; D is ambiguous. The CDR3 runs 12 residues. V was trimmed by 4 bases and J by 2 bases, leaving 4 bases between them. Germline V gene data show CDR1 as LNHDA and CDR2 as SQIVND (reference sequence). In DNA form, the CDR3 reads TGTGCCAGTAGTAAGTCCACAGATACGCAGTATTTT. It is translated as CASSKSTDTQYF.

This chain uses TRBV7-6 with TRBJ2-5, with 9 bases matching TRBD1. This CDR3 spans 13 amino acids. V lost 8 bases to trimming and J lost 3 bases; unmatched junction nucleotides: 4. CDR1 is SGHVS, CDR2 FNYEAQ, per germline. The CDR3 here is CASGDRVKETQYF. The CDR3 DNA reads TGTGCCAGCGGGGACAGGGTTAAAGAGACCCAGTACTTC.

The genes are TRBV27 and TRBJ2-6; no clear D gene. CDR3 length: 14 residues. Trimming left V 6 bases short and J 2 bases short, with 8 bases between. The V gene's germline CDR1 is MNHEY and CDR2 SMNVEV (reference sequence). CDR3 protein: CASRTRAGANVLTF. Written as DNA, the CDR3 is TGTGCCAGCAGGACCCGCGCTGGGGCCAACGTCCTGACTTTC.

The chain links TRBV5-1 to TRBJ2-6, with TRBD1 identical over 7 bases. Germline CDR1 is SGHRS and CDR2 is YFSETQ. The V and J ends lost 2 bases and 0 bases, in that order; junction bases with no gene match: 5. This CDR3 region has 17 residues. The CDR3 sequence: CASSLRGQNSGANVLTF. Here the CDR3 DNA reads TGCGCCAGCAGCTTAAGGGGGCAAAACTCTGGGGCCAACGTCCTGACTTTC.

This clone was picked up one time. The V call is TRBV30, the J call TRBJ2-3; no clear D gene. Per the germline V gene, CDR1 is GTSNPN and CDR2 is SVGIG (reference sequence). This CDR3 has 11 residues. V lost 2 bases, J lost 14 bases, and 14 bases lay in between. As DNA, the CDR3 is TGTGCCTGGAGTCCCTCAAGGGTTAGGTATTTT. Its protein product is CAWSPSRVRYF.

This clone was seen a few times. V is TRBV4-2 and J is TRBJ1-1; the D is unclear. This CDR3 comprises 14 residues. Trimming pared 1 base from V and 1 base from J, leaving 7 bases between. Germline V gene data show CDR1 as LGHNA and CDR2 as YNFKEQ. The CDR3 sequence: CASSQGMGNTEAFF. The CDR3, as DNA: TGTGCCAGCAGCCAAGGGATGGGGAACACTGAAGCTTTCTTT.

The gene calls are TRBV6-5 and TRBJ1-4, with 8 bases fitting TRBD1. CDR3 length: 15 amino acids. The J segment lost 3 bases and the V segment lost 5 bases, leaving 5 bases of the junction unmatched. Germline-derived CDR1 and CDR2 are MNHEY and SVGAGI. The CDR3 reads CASSKGDRSNEKLFF. CDR3 sequence (DNA): TGTGCCAGCAGTAAGGGGGACAGGTCTAATGAAAAACTGTTTTTT.

The rearrangement uses TRBV9 and TRBJ2-3; the D is unclear. Trimming took off 2 bases at V and 0 bases at J, with 13 bases between the two ends. The CDR3 consists of 16 residues. Germline V lookup: CDR1 SGDLS, CDR2 YYNGEE. CDR3 sequence reads: CASSVRAGSSTDTQYF. The DNA of the CDR3 is TGTGCCAGCAGCGTTAGGGCCGGCTCTAGCACAGATACGCAGTATTTT.

The chain has TRBV29-1 and TRBJ1-2; D not certain. Per the germline V gene, CDR1 is SQVTM and CDR2 is ANQGSEA. The V gene lost 4 bases and the J gene lost 0 bases, with 9 bases spanning the gap. The CDR3 is 13 amino acids. The CDR3 reads CSVVKPANYGYTF. The CDR3 DNA sequence: TGCAGCGTTGTTAAGCCAGCTAACTATGGCTACACCTTC. The variable domain in full, completed from reference TRBV29-1 and TRBJ1-2, reads SAVISQKPSRDICQRGTSLTIQCQVDSQVTMMFWYRQQPGQSLTLIATANQGSEATYESGFVIDKFPISRPNLTFSTLTVSNMSPEDSSIYLCSVVKPANYGYTFGSGTRLTVV.

The V and J genes are TRBV11-2 and TRBJ2-3; 11 bases map to TRBD2. The ends lost 5 bases at V and 7 bases at J; junction bases unmatched: 14. This CDR3 has 17 amino acids. Germline values: CDR1 SGHAT, CDR2 FQNNGV. CDR3 amino acids: CASSLLTSGVSTYTQYF. DNA of the CDR3: TGTGCCAGCAGCCTCTTGACTAGCGGGGTCTCGACCTATACGCAGTATTTT.

The table lists this clone with a count of one. The rearrangement uses TRBV28 and TRBJ1-1, with no clear D. CDR1 MDHEN and CDR2 SYDVKM come from the germline V gene. Trimming shortened V by 7 bases and J by 5 bases, and 17 bases separated the two germline ends. CDR3 length: 14 residues. The CDR3 sequence is CASKETSGVTEAFF. CDR3 in DNA: TGTGCCAGCAAAGAGACATCGGGAGTAACTGAAGCTTTCTTT.

V and J are TRBV4-2 and TRBJ2-3, with 12 bases aligning to TRBD2. Germline CDR1 reads LGHNA; CDR2 reads YNFKEQ. CDR3 length: 16 amino acids. The trim removed 1 base at V and 4 bases at J, leaving 3 bases unmatched. The DNA for the CDR3 is TGTGCCAGCAGCCAAGCTAGCGGGAGGGCCGCAGATACGCAGTATTTT. Amino acids: CASSQASGRAADTQYF.

The rearrangement joins TRBV10-3 to TRBJ2-3, with 10 bases matching TRBD1. CDR1 is ENHRY and CDR2 is SYGVKD in the germline V gene. V lost 6 bases to trimming and J lost 2 bases; unmatched junction nucleotides: 5. The CDR3 contains 15 residues. The CDR3 loop reads CAIRRDRGPTDTQYF. CDR3 DNA sequence: TGTGCCATCAGGCGGGACAGGGGACCCACAGATACGCAGTATTTT.

The chain recombines TRBV7-2 with TRBJ2-7; D may be TRBD2 (6 bases). The CDR3 covers 15 residues. V was cut by 6 bases and J by 0 bases, with 15 bases left in between. Germline V gives CDR1 SGHTA, CDR2 FQGNSA. CDR3 in DNA: TGTGCCAGCAGTCTTGAGGGAGGTATCTCCTACGAGCAGTACTTC. It translates to CASSLEGGISYEQYF. Combining the CDR3 with reference TRBV7-2 and TRBJ2-7 gives the whole variable domain GAGVSQSPSNKVTEKGKDVELRCDPISGHTALYWYRQSLGQGLEFLIYFQGNSAPDKSGLPSDRFSAERTGGSVSTLTIQRTQQEDSAVYLCASSLEGGISYEQYFGPGTRLTVT.

This chain uses TRBV5-1 with TRBJ2-7, with a tentative D call TRBD1 (6 bases). The ends were cut back, 4 bases at V and 0 bases at J, with 8 bases in the middle. Germline V gene sequence: CDR1 SGHRS, CDR2 YFSETQ. This CDR3 region has 13 residues. The CDR3 coding sequence is TGCGCCAGCAGCCAGGGGCACTCCTACGAGCAGTACTTC. It yields the protein CASSQGHSYEQYF.

This clone was detected once. The gene calls are TRBV6-1 and TRBJ1-4; TRBD1 agrees at 7 bases. This CDR3 is 14 amino acids long. Germline V gene data show CDR1 as MNHNS and CDR2 as SASEGT. Germline trimming cut 8 bases from V and 0 bases from J; bases unmatched to any gene: 3. The DNA of the CDR3 is TGTGCCAGCCGACAGGGAACAACTAATGAAAAACTGTTTTTT. The encoded protein is CASRQGTTNEKLFF.

This chain joins TRBV5-1 and TRBJ2-5, with TRBD1 matching over 9 bases. With V trimmed by 2 bases and J by 5 bases, 4 bases remained unmatched. Germline loops: CDR1 SGHRS, CDR2 YFSETQ. The CDR3 totals 14 residues. DNA of the CDR3: TGCGCCAGCAGCTTACAGGGGGCAGGTGAGACCCAGTACTTC. Translation: CASSLQGAGETQYF.

The chain uses TRBV2 and TRBJ1-2, with unresolved D. The V end lost 6 bases, the J end lost 1 base, and 9 bases lay between the germline ends. This CDR3 spans 13 amino acids. Germline CDR1 and CDR2: SNHLY and FYNNEI. The CDR3, as DNA: TGTGCCAGCAGGGAGGCTGTTAACTATGGCTACACCTTC. Translating it yields CASREAVNYGYTF. The whole variable domain, remainder taken from reference TRBV2 and TRBJ1-2, is EPEVTQTPSHQVTQMGQEVILRCVPISNHLYFYWYRQILGQKVEFLVSFYNNEISEKSEIFDDQFSVERPDGSNFTLKIRSTKLEDSAMYFCASREAVNYGYTFGSGTRLTVV.